This T cell receptor (beta chain) came from a study of OX40 agonist ivuxolimab in advanced cancers. The CDR3 spans 14 residues. V dropped 0 bases and J dropped 4 bases, with 9 bases sitting between them. Looked up from germline, CDR1 is MGHRA and CDR2 is YSYEKL. The table came from immunoSEQ multiplex PCR; TCRdb's copy has only in-frame clones and leaves some out. The profile shows approximately 79,000 clones, 90% to 95% of them singletons. The specimen comprised CD4+ or CD8+ T cells sorted from blood, sampled in a trial of the OX40 agonist ivuxolimab. The receptor was derived from an adult with an advanced solid tumor such as melanoma, head and neck, liver or kidney cancer. This chain links TRBV4-1 with TRBJ1-2; D gene uncertain. CDR3 protein: CASSQDETVYGYTF. The CDR3 DNA is TGCGCCAGCAGCCAAGATGAAACAGTCTATGGCTACACCTTC.